This T cell receptor (beta chain) emerged from a study of post-analysis software for immune sequencing data. Overall study context: Included courses were relapsing-remitting and secondary progressive multiple sclerosis; progressive-relapsing multiple sclerosis was also included. General study points: Normalized Chao1 diversity in multiple sclerosis patients fell significantly below that of controls. Patients showed TRBV5-6, TRBV5-1 and TRBV20-1 among five TRBV segments more frequent than in controls. Same-batch preparations were strongly co-clustered by F measure.

Included in the TCR beta cDNA libraries were unique molecular identifiers. TCRdb redid the calling of the PCR reads with MiXCR, one entry per CDR3 protein. The sample yields 430,000 or so distinct CDR3 sequences, 30% to 45% seen once. For this clonotype: What it binds is unknown.

This CDR3 comprises 16 residues. Germline CDR1 is KGHDR and CDR2 is SFDVKD. Trimming removed 7 bases at V and 0 bases at J, with 12 bases between. The sample consisted of blood. This rearrangement joins TRBV24-1 to TRBJ2-6; D unresolved. This clonotype was obtained from a girl aged 2 to 9 with multiple sclerosis. The DNA for the CDR3 is TGTGCCACCAGCGGTCCGGTGAACTCTGGGGCCAACGTCCTGACTTTC. It yields the protein CATSGPVNSGANVLTF.